The 14 T cell receptor beta chains below all came from one sample that was sequenced in a study of T cell repertoires in cytomegalovirus infection. These receptors' targets are unknown. TCRdb re-called the reads through MiXCR, storing one row per CDR3 protein. The sample lists about 890,000 distinct CDR3 sequences; approximately 31% were seen once. The sample here was cultured CD8+ T cells from PBMCs, taken from culture after CMV antigen stimulation. These receptors all come from a human donor in good health (CMV status not recorded). Some clones in this sample may be carry-over from other donors' samples.

CDR3 nucleotides: TGTGCTAGTGGGACTAGCACCTACAATGAGCAGTTCTTC. This codes for CASGTSTYNEQFF. The chain recombines TRBV12-5 with TRBJ2-1, with 7 bases fitting TRBD2. V dropped 6 bases and J dropped 2; count of bases not matched to a gene: 1. The CDR3 spans 13 residues. In germline, CDR1 is LGHNT, CDR2 FRNRAP.

This clonotype turned up a few times. The J gene is TRBJ2-5, the V gene TRBV18; D gene uncertain. V lost 2 bases and J 2 bases, leaving 15 bases between the germline ends. The CDR3 spans 16 residues. The germline gives CDR1 KGHSH, CDR2 LQKENI. CDR3 DNA: TGTGCCAGCTCACCAGCCACAAAGAGGAGACAAGAGACCCAGTACTTC. It specifies CASSPATKRRQETQYF.

This clonotype has a handful of counts. The V call is TRBV2, the J call TRBJ1-3, with a tentative D call TRBD1 (6 bases). The germline V gene encodes CDR1 SNHLY and CDR2 FYNNEI. The CDR3 length is 16 residues. V was pared by 11 bases and J by 0 bases, with 20 bases between. CDR3 region: CASLVRTADSGNTIYF. DNA of the CDR3: TGTGCCTCCCTCGTGAGGACAGCGGACTCTGGAAACACCATATATTTT.

For this clonotype: A read error is possible here, since a much larger clone lies one base away. The gene calls are TRBV7-6 and TRBJ2-2, with no clear D. CDR1 and CDR2 from the germline V gene are SGHVS and FNYEAQ. CDR3 size: 16 residues. Here the CDR3 reads CVSSLDGYGNTGELFF. The CDR3 nucleotides read TGTGTCAGCAGCTTAGATGGGTACGGCAACACCGGGGAGCTGTTTTTT.

The genes are TRBV7-4 and TRBJ2-1; D not certain. V was trimmed by 8 bases and J by 6 bases, leaving 11 bases between them. The CDR3 covers 12 residues. Germline CDR1 and CDR2: SGHVT and SQSDAQ. The CDR3 region is CASGPTVNEQFF. In DNA, the CDR3 is TGTGCCAGCGGCCCTACCGTCAATGAGCAGTTCTTC.

CDR3 residues: CANSVAGAQETQYF. The CDR3 DNA follows: TGTGCCAACTCCGTAGCGGGAGCCCAAGAGACCCAGTACTTC. V gene TRBV12-3 or TRBV12-4 combines with J gene TRBJ2-5; 9 nucleotides match TRBD2. J was trimmed by 1 base and V by 10 bases; bases with no gene match: 7. The CDR3 extends over 14 amino acids.

This clonotype was counted only a few times. The CDR3 coding sequence is TGTGCCAGCAGCTTAGATCCTGGTGGGGAGCTGTTTTTT. This encodes CASSLDPGGELFF. The genes are TRBV11-3 and TRBJ2-2; no clear D. Trimming pared 0 bases from V and 8 bases from J, leaving 7 bases between. The CDR3 spans 13 residues. Per the germline V gene, CDR1 is SGHNT and CDR2 is YENEEA.

This clonotype turned up a few times. The chain combines TRBV25-1 with TRBJ2-3; 7 bases match TRBD1. Germline trimming cut 4 bases from V and 3 bases from J; bases unmatched to any gene: 4. The CDR3 contains 14 residues. Germline V lookup: CDR1 MGHDK, CDR2 SYGVNS. CDR3 bases: TGTGCCAGCAGTGCGGACAGGATGACAGATACGCAGTATTTT. Translated: CASSADRMTDTQYF.

The V gene is TRBV15, the J gene TRBJ2-3; TRBD2 aligns across 12 bases. V dropped 6 bases and J dropped 5; count of bases not matched to a gene: 15. CDR3 size: 18 residues. Per germline, CDR1 LNHNV and CDR2 YYDKDF (reference sequence). CDR3 bases: TGTGCCACCAGATGGGAACCGGCTAGCGGGGGGGTGGGAGATACGCAGTATTTT. Its protein is CATRWEPASGGVGDTQYF.

About this clonotype: Sequence at one end of the junction differs from germline and may be a read error. The rearrangement links TRBV12-3 or TRBV12-4 to TRBJ2-3, with a tentative D call TRBD2 (6 bases). The CDR3 spans 17 residues. The CDR3 DNA is TGTGCCAACAGTTGGGCCCGACTAGGACGTGGAAAAGATACGCAGTATTTT. This codes for CANSWARLGRGKDTQYF.

The chain recombines TRBV6-6 with TRBJ1-5; maybe TRBD1 (5 bases). Germline CDR1 and CDR2: MNHNY and SVGAGI (reference sequence). V was trimmed by 6 bases and J by 3 bases, leaving 12 bases between them. The CDR3 is 14 residues long. CDR3 in DNA: TGTGCCAGCAGCCACCGGGACCTCAATCAGCCCCAGCATTTT. This codes for CASSHRDLNQPQHF.

This rearrangement joins TRBV4-1 to TRBJ2-7; 9 nucleotides agree with TRBD1. J was trimmed by 4 bases and V by 4 bases; bases with no gene match: 5. This CDR3 contains 14 residues. Germline V gene sequence: CDR1 MGHRA, CDR2 YSYEKL. CDR3: CASSLQDRGYEQYV. The CDR3 DNA reads TGCGCCAGCAGCCTCCAGGACAGGGGTTACGAGCAGTACGTC.

The chain uses TRBV7-6 and TRBJ2-5, with D possibly being TRBD1 (5 bases). The V end was cut by 5 bases, the J end by 9 bases, with 19 bases between. CDR3 length equals 14 residues. CDR1 and CDR2 from the germline V gene are SGHVS and FNYEAQ. Written as DNA, the CDR3 is TGTGCCAGCAGCCTCCTTCAGGGCCTAGGGCCCCAGTACTTC. Translated: CASSLLQGLGPQYF.

The chain combines TRBV6-1 with TRBJ2-6; 7 bases map to TRBD1. J was trimmed by 13 bases and V by 4 bases; bases with no gene match: 10. CDR3 length equals 14 residues. CDR1 is MNHNS, CDR2 SASEGT, per germline. The CDR3 here is CASSGRGTSSVLTF. CDR3 bases: TGTGCCAGCAGTGGCAGGGGGACCTCTTCAGTCCTGACTTTC.